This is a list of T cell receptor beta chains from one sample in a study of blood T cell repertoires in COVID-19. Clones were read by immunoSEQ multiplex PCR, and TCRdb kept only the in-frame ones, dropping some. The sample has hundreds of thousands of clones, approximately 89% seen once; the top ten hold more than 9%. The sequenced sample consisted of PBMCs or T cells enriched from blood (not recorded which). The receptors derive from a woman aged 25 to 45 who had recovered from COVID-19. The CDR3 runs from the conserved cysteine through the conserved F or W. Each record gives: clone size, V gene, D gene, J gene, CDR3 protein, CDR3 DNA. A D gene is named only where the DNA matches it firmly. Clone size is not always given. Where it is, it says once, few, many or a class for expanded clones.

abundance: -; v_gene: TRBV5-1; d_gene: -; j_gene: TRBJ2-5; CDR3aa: CASSLARSQETQYF; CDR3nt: TGCGCCAGCAGCTTGGCTAGATCTCAAGAGACCCAGTACTTC
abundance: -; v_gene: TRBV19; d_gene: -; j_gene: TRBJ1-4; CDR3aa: CASSSGFEKLFF; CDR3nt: TGTGCCAGTAGTTCGGGTTTTGAAAAACTGTTTTTT
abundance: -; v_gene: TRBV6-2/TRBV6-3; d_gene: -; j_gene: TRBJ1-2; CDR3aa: CASSSGNDYGYTF; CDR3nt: TGTGCCAGCAGTTCCGGGAATGACTATGGCTACACCTTC
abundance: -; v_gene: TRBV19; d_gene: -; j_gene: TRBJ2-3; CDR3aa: CASSIVLVADTQYF; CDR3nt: TGTGCCAGTAGTATAGTTCTAGTTGCAGATACGCAGTATTTT
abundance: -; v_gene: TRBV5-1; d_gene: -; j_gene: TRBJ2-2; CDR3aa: CASRRFDGELFF; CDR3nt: TGCGCCAGCCGCCGGTTTGACGGGGAGCTGTTTTTT
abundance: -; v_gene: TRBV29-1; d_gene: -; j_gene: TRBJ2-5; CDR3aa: CSVDPTDQETQYF; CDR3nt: TGCAGCGTTGACCCCACGGACCAAGAGACCCAGTACTTC
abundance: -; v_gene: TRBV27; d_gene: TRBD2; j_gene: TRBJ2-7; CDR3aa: CASSVSGTLTYEQYF; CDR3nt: TGTGCCAGCAGCGTGAGCGGGACCCTTACCTACGAGCAGTACTTC
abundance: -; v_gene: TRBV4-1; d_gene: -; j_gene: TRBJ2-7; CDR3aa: CASSRAPGQGDEQYF; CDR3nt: TGCGCCAGCAGCCGGGCCCCAGGGCAGGGCGACGAGCAGTACTTC
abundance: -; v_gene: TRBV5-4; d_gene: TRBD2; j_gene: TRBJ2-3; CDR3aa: CASSFSLAGADTQYF; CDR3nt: TGTGCCAGCAGCTTTTCACTAGCGGGAGCAGATACGCAGTATTTT
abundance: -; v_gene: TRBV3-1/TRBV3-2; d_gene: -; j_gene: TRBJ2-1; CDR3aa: CASSPRGRGIRNEQFF; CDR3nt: TGTGCCAGCAGCCCCCGGGGCCGCGGGATAAGGAATGAGCAGTTCTTC
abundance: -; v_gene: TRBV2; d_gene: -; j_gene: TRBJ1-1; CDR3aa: CASSKGVPEAFF; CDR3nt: TGTGCCAGCAGTAAGGGGGTGCCTGAAGCTTTCTTT
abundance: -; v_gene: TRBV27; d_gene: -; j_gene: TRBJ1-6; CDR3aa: CASSFIMKDLKNSPLHF; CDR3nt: TGTGCCAGCAGTTTTATCATGAAAGACTTAAAGAATTCACCCCTCCACTTT
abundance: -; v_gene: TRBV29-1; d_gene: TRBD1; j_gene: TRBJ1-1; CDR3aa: CSVGGQKNTEAFF; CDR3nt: TGCAGCGTTGGGGGACAGAAGAACACTGAAGCTTTCTTT
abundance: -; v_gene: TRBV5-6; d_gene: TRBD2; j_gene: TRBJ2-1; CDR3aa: CASSRPGGLPYNEQFF; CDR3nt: TGTGCCAGCAGCCGTCCGGGGGGACTTCCCTACAATGAGCAGTTCTTC
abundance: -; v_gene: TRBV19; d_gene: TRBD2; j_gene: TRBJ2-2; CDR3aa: CASSIAASGAGELFF; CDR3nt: TGTGCCAGTAGTATAGCCGCTAGCGGGGCCGGGGAGCTGTTTTTT
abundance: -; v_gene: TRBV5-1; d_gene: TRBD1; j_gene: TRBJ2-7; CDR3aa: CASSPGTGTPYEQYF; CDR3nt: TGCGCCAGCAGCCCCGGGACAGGGACTCCTTACGAGCAGTACTTC
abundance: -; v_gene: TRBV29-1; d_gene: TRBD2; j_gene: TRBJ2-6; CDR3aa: CSAQAGGGANVLTF; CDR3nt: TGCAGCGCCCAAGCGGGAGGTGGGGCCAACGTCCTGACTTTC
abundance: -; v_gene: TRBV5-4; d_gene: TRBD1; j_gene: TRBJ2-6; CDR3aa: CASSPGTVQWGSGANVLTF; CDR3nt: TGTGCCAGCAGCCCAGGGACAGTTCAATGGGGCTCTGGGGCCAACGTCCTGACTTTC
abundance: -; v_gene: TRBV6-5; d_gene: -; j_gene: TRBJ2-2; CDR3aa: CASSYSRGNTGELFF; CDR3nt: TGTGCCAGCAGTTATTCGAGAGGGAACACCGGGGAGCTGTTTTTT
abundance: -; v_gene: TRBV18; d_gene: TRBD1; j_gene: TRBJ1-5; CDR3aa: CASSPRTGVGQPQHF; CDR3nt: TGTGCCAGCTCACCCCGGACAGGGGTTGGACAGCCCCAGCATTTT
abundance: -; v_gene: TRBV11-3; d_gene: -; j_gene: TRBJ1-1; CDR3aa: CASSSRGSTEAFF; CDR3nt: TGTGCCAGCAGCTCAAGGGGCTCCACTGAAGCTTTCTTT
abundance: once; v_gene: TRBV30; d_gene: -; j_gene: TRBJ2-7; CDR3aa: CALDPGLAKYEQYF; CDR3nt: TGTGCCTTGGACCCGGGACTTGCGAAATACGAGCAGTACTTC
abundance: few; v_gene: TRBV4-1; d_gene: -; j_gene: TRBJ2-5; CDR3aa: CASSQVSTGLWETQYF; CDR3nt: TGCGCCAGCAGCCAAGTCAGTACAGGTCTGTGGGAGACCCAGTACTTC
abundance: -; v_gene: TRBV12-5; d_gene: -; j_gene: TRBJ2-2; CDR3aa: CASGLVPFPGELFF; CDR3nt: TGTGCTAGTGGTTTGGTCCCATTCCCCGGGGAGCTGTTTTTT
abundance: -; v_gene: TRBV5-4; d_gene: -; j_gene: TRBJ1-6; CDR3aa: CASSSLGGADNSPLHF; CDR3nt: TGTGCCAGCAGCTCACTCGGGGGGGCAGATAATTCACCCCTCCACTTT
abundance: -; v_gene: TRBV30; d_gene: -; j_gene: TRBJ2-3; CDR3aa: CAWSVGRDTQYF; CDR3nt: TGTGCCTGGAGTGTCGGGAGAGATACGCAGTATTTT
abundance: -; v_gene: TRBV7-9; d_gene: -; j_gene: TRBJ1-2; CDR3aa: CASSHSGADGYTF; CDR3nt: TGTGCCAGCAGCCATTCAGGGGCCGATGGCTACACCTTC
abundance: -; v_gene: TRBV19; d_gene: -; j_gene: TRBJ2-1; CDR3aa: CASSIARGSAYNEQFF; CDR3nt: TGTGCCAGTAGTATAGCGCGGGGATCAGCCTACAATGAGCAGTTCTTC